This TCR beta chain emerged from a study of blood T cell repertoires in COVID-19. About the study: The United States, Italy and Spain provided the acute and convalescent COVID-19 samples. The analysed material was cDNA or gDNA that came from T cells, B-cell-depleted T cells, or PBMCs.

The age range of participants was 18 to 89 years, with residence in some 25 US areas. Researchers sorted participants into cohorts using their self-reported clinical history. Here immunoSEQ multiplex PCR was the method, and the copy in TCRdb shows in-frame clones only, minus some. The sample has some 200,000 clones, roughly 80% seen once. The CDR3 contains 15 residues. V gave up 4 bases and J gave up 4 bases; unmatched junction bases: 8. Germline V CDR1 and CDR2: SGHNT, YYREEE (reference sequence). The TCR sequence derives from a woman aged 35 to 49 with acute COVID-19. This chain links TRBV5-4 with TRBJ1-1; 9 nucleotides match TRBD1. Sequencing was done on a sample of PBMCs or T cells enriched from blood (not recorded which). The chain's CDR3 is CASSRETGGITEAFF. The CDR3 DNA sequence: TGTGCCAGCAGCCGGGAGACAGGGGGGATCACTGAAGCTTTCTTT.